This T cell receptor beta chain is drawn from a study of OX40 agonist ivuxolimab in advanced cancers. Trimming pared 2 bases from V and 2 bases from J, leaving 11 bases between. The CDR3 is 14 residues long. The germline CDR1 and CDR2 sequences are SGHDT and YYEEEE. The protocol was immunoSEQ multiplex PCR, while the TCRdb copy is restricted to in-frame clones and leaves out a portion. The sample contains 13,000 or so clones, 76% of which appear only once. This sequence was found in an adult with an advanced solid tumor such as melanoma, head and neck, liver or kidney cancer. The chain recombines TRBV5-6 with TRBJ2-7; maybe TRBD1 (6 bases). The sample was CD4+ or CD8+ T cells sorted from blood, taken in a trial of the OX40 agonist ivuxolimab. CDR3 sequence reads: CASSLQGIPYEQYF. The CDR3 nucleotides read TGTGCCAGCAGCTTACAGGGAATCCCCTACGAGCAGTACTTC.